The rows below give T cell receptor beta chains drawn from one sample of a study of cytomegalovirus exposure and HLA in healthy donors. Libraries were prepared by immunoSEQ multiplex PCR; TCRdb keeps only in-frame clonotypes and omits some of them. Of about 60,000 clones in the sample, 95% to 96% were seen once. The sample comprised PBMCs. These receptors all stem from a man between 18 and 29 years old in good health and CMV-seronegative. CDR3s include the opening cysteine and the closing phenylalanine or tryptophan. The order of the fields is V gene, J gene, CDR3 protein.

v_call: TRBV29-1; j_call: TRBJ2-1; cdr3_aa: CSAPGTSLNEQFF
v_call: TRBV20-1; j_call: TRBJ2-1; cdr3_aa: CSARDSLVEFF
v_call: TRBV6-5; j_call: TRBJ2-5; cdr3_aa: CASRSPGGRETQYF
v_call: TRBV29-1; j_call: TRBJ2-7; cdr3_aa: CSVGGDRSEQYF
v_call: TRBV11-2; j_call: TRBJ2-7; cdr3_aa: CASSLDQGLAGFEQYF
v_call: TRBV4-1; j_call: TRBJ2-2; cdr3_aa: CASSLGHLNTGELFF
v_call: TRBV9; j_call: TRBJ2-5; cdr3_aa: CASSVAAFLGQETQYF
v_call: TRBV28; j_call: TRBJ2-2; cdr3_aa: CASSLLEAGELFF
v_call: TRBV4-2; j_call: TRBJ2-3; cdr3_aa: CASSQGDRGSTDTQYF
v_call: TRBV5-1; j_call: TRBJ2-7; cdr3_aa: CASRGGSYEQYF
v_call: TRBV2; j_call: TRBJ1-5; cdr3_aa: CASSPGNQPQHF
v_call: TRBV19; j_call: TRBJ2-7; cdr3_aa: CASSSGQLGEQYF
v_call: TRBV5-4; j_call: TRBJ2-7; cdr3_aa: CASSVQGRLDEQYF
v_call: TRBV4-3; j_call: TRBJ2-2; cdr3_aa: CASSQELTPNTGELFF
v_call: TRBV5-6; j_call: TRBJ1-1; cdr3_aa: CASSLAGGVGPEAFF
v_call: TRBV9; j_call: TRBJ2-7; cdr3_aa: CASSQGLVGYEQYF
v_call: TRBV27; j_call: TRBJ2-7; cdr3_aa: CASSYRDSYEQYF
v_call: TRBV28; j_call: TRBJ2-5; cdr3_aa: CASSWVALARETYQETQYF
v_call: TRBV28; j_call: TRBJ1-5; cdr3_aa: CASRERGQGHQPQHF
v_call: TRBV27; j_call: TRBJ2-2; cdr3_aa: CASTSGLAGPGELFF
v_call: TRBV7-9; j_call: TRBJ2-2; cdr3_aa: CASSLLVAGELFF
v_call: TRBV5-1; j_call: TRBJ2-6; cdr3_aa: CASSLSGVGSGANVLTF
v_call: TRBV13; j_call: TRBJ1-4; cdr3_aa: CASSARGAKLFF
v_call: TRBV7-9; j_call: TRBJ1-4; cdr3_aa: CASSLGTGVNNEKLFF
v_call: TRBV4-3; j_call: TRBJ1-6; cdr3_aa: CASSMLGPGYNSPLHF
v_call: TRBV7-9; j_call: TRBJ1-1; cdr3_aa: CASSSRPNTEAFF